A single TCR beta chain is shown here with its context. This specimen belongs to a study of blood T cell repertoires in COVID-19. Study information: Acute and convalescent COVID-19 specimens originated in the United States, Italy and Spain. PBMCs, B-cell-depleted T cells, or T cells provided the cDNA or gDNA that made up the material.

In the authors' workflow: Amplification of reference gene primers provided the estimated nucleated cell counts. The data were produced by immunoSEQ multiplex PCR, yet TCRdb's version contains in-frame clones alone and is incomplete. From that table come the V and J calls and clone size; the DNA was used to work out D and trimming. This table has about 250,000 clones, about nine tenths appearing once. V lost 2 bases to trimming and J lost 2 bases; unmatched junction nucleotides: 5. Germline V gene sequence: CDR1 SGHDT, CDR2 YYEEEE. The CDR3 extends over 16 amino acids. This TCR was recovered from a woman under 40 with acute COVID-19. The J gene is TRBJ1-3, the V gene TRBV5-6; TRBD1 matches 9 bases. Sequencing used PBMCs or T cells enriched from blood (not recorded which). The CDR3 sequence: CASSFAGTGTGNTIYF. The CDR3 coding sequence is TGTGCCAGCAGCTTCGCCGGGACAGGGACTGGAAACACCATATATTTT. The full variable domain, in which reference TRBV5-6 and TRBJ1-3 provide the parts outside the CDR3, is DAGVTQSPTHLIKTRGQQVTLRCSPKSGHDTVSWYQQALGQGPQFIFQYYEEEERQRGNFPDRFSGHQFPNYSSELNVNALLLGDSALYLCASSFAGTGTGNTIYFGEGSWLTVV.